This TCR beta chain comes out of a study of CD8 T cells in ankylosing spondylitis. This clonotype was picked up a small number of times. Its antigen is not known. The CDR3 runs 13 residues. Germline values: CDR1 LNHNV, CDR2 YYDKDF (reference sequence). V was cut by 5 bases and J by 2 bases, with 8 bases left in between. Study observations and caveats: Certain motif variants had earlier been reported in reactive arthritis synovial fluid and blood. It appeared that ankylosing spondylitis blood was characterized by a TCR beta motif of several highly homologous variants.

For TCR beta, libraries came from quantitative 5'-RACE with molecular barcodes. TCRdb redid the calling of the 5' RACE reads with MiXCR, one entry per CDR3 protein. The sample lists some 800,000 distinct CDR3 sequences, approximately 10% occurring once. This sequence joins TRBV15 and TRBJ2-3; no reliable D call. What was sequenced was blood, either unsorted or a sorted T cell fraction (not recorded which). This TCR derives from a male donor with ankylosing spondylitis. CDR3 bases: TGTGCCACCAGCCGCGTTTCCACAGATACGCAGTATTTT. Encoded protein: CATSRVSTDTQYF.